The TCR beta chain under discussion was sequenced for a study of regulatory T cells in long-lasting Graves disease. About the study: For a period under 3 months, newly diagnosed Graves' patients had taken antithyroid drugs.

Many counts were recorded for this clonotype. The antigen remains undetermined. Noted time point: newly diagnosed GD, antithyroid drugs for less than 3 months. The TCR library was made from RNA extracted from PBMCs. By American Thyroid Association guidelines, Graves' disease was diagnosed in the cohort. It was an endocrinology department in Xi'an, China, that provided the patients. The CDR3 is 17 amino acids. With 1 base clipped from V and 5 bases from J, the junction kept 6 bases outside the gene matches. Germline values: CDR1 SGHAT, CDR2 FQDESV (reference sequence). The study, taken as a whole, reports: The number of shared public clonotypes was higher in persistent patients (approximately 2,600) than new patients (more than 850).

CDR3 regions were amplified by Arm-PCR using iRepertoire HTBI primers to build TCR beta libraries. MiXCR, applied by TCRdb to the multiplex PCR reads, yields one record per CDR3 protein. The sample holds some 230,000 distinct CDR3 sequences, about 16% seen once. V and J are TRBV11-1 and TRBJ1-6, with 9 bases matching TRBD1. Sequenced here: peripheral blood mononuclear cells (PBMCs), sampled at new diagnosis, from a patient treated with antithyroid drugs. This sequence was found in a female donor with Graves disease. The CDR3 region is CASSLGPTGGDNSPLHF. The CDR3 DNA is TGTGCCAGCAGCTTAGGCCCGACAGGGGGAGATAATTCACCCCTCCACTTT.